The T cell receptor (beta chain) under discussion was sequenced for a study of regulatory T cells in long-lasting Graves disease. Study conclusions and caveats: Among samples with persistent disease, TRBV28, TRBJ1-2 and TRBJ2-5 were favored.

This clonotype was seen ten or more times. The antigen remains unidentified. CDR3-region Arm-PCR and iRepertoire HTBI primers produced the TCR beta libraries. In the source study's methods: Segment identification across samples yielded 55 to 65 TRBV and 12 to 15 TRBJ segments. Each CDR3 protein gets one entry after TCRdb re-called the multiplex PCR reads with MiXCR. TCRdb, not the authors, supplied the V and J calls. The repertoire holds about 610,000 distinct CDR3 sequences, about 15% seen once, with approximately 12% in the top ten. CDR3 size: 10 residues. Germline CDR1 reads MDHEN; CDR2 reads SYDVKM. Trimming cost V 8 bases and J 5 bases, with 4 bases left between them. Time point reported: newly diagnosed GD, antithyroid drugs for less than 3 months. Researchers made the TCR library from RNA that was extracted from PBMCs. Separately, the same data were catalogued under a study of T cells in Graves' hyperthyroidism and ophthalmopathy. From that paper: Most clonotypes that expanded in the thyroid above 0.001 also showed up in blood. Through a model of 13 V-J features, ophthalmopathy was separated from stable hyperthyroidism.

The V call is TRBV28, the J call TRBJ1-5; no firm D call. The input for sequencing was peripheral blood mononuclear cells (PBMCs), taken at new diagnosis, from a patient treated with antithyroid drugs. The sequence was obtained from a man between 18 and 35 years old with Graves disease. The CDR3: CASGYQPQHF. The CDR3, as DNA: TGTGCCAGCGGCTATCAGCCCCAGCATTTT.